This T cell receptor beta chain was sequenced for a study of T cell clonotyping in hematopoietic cell transplantation. Overall study results and limits: Higher Inverse Simpson Index values in graft donor and pretransplant recipient predicted broader posttransplant TCR diversity. Cells were unsorted, so CD4 and CD8 contributions were not separated.

Libraries were prepared by immunoSEQ multiplex PCR; TCRdb keeps only in-frame clonotypes and omits some of them. The sample has approximately 20,000 clones; 65% to 85% are singletons. The V end was cut by 4 bases, the J end by 4 bases, with 7 bases between. Per the germline V gene, CDR1 is SNHLY and CDR2 is FYNNEI. This CDR3 spans 12 amino acids. In regard to this clone: Its antigen is unidentified.

The sample comprised peripheral blood mononuclear cells. This receptor was taken from a man aged 55 to 69 in good health. Some clones in this sample may be carry-over from other donors' samples. V gene TRBV2 combines with J gene TRBJ2-5; D is unresolved. The CDR3 DNA follows: TGTGCCAGCAGTGCGGAGACAGAGACCCAGTACTTC. Translating it yields CASSAETETQYF.